The 18 T cell receptor beta chains below come from one sample, sequenced in a study of T cell repertoires in cytomegalovirus infection. The antigens of these receptors remain unknown. TCRdb re-called the reads through MiXCR, storing one row per CDR3 protein. The sample carries fewer than 950,000 distinct CDR3 sequences, around a third recorded once. Source: cultured CD8+ T cells from PBMCs, taken from culture after CMV antigen stimulation. The receptors originated from a human donor in good health (CMV status not recorded). Some clones in this sample may be carry-over from other donors' samples.

In its sample, this clonotype was seen once. This chain links TRBV28 with TRBJ2-1; the D gene is possibly TRBD2 (6 bases). The V gene lost 3 bases and the J gene lost 6 bases, with 12 bases spanning the gap. The CDR3 loop spans 14 amino acids. Germline V lookup: CDR1 MDHEN, CDR2 SYDVKM. The CDR3, as DNA: TGTGCCAGCAGTTTTGCCGGGACTGGCAATGAGCAGTTCTTC. This gives the protein CASSFAGTGNEQFF.

Many counts were recorded for this clonotype. V usage is TRBV7-2 and J usage is TRBJ2-7; 7 bases align to TRBD1. Germline values: CDR1 SGHTA, CDR2 FQGNSA. The CDR3 covers 13 residues. Trimming took 5 bases from V and 3 from J; bases not matched to a gene: 4. CDR3 nucleotides: TGTGCCAGCAGCCCTTCAGGGGGCTACGAGCAGTACGTC. Residues: CASSPSGGYEQYV.

This clonotype has a count of ten or more. The rearrangement joins TRBV7-8 to TRBJ2-2, with D maybe TRBD1 (5 bases). The ends were cut back, 10 bases at V and 6 bases at J, with 9 bases in the middle. CDR1 is SGHVS, CDR2 FQNEAQ, per germline. The CDR3 consists of 11 residues. CDR3 sequence (DNA): TGTGCCACAGTAGGGGCCGGGGAGCTGTTTTTT. Residues: CATVGAGELFF. Based on the CDR3 plus reference TRBV7-8 and TRBJ2-2, the full variable domain is GAGVSQSPRYKVAKRGQDVALRCDPISGHVSLFWYQQALGQGPEFLTYFQNEAQLDKSGLPSDRFFAERPEGSVSTLKIQRTQQEDSAVYLCATVGAGELFFGEGSRLTVL.

This clonotype was counted many times. This rearrangement joins TRBV7-6 to TRBJ2-2, with TRBD2 identical over 9 bases. Germline assignment: CDR1 SGHVS and CDR2 FNYEAQ. CDR3 length: 16 amino acids. J was trimmed by 6 bases and V by 3 bases; bases with no gene match: 8. CDR3 sequence: CASSFSAGGVAGELFF. In nucleotides, the CDR3 is TGTGCCAGCAGCTTTTCAGCGGGGGGAGTCGCCGGGGAGCTGTTTTTT.

With regard to this clonotype: This sequence may be a read error, since a much larger clone differs from it by one base. CDR3: CASSSGISTGELFF. CDR3 coding DNA: TGTGCCAGCAGCTCCGGAATATCAACCGGGGAGCTGTTTTTT. This sequence joins TRBV11-2 and TRBJ2-2; unclear D gene. The CDR3 is 14 amino acids. V lost 4 bases to trimming and J lost 5 bases, with 11 bases between them. Per the germline V gene, CDR1 is SGHAT and CDR2 is FQNNGV.

The chain combines TRBV14 with TRBJ2-5; D is perhaps TRBD1 or TRBD2 (5 bases each). CDR3 size: 15 residues. V was pared by 3 bases and J by 0 bases, with 11 bases between. Germline V lookup: CDR1 SGHDN, CDR2 FVKESK. The CDR3 bases are TGTGCCAGCAGCCAGAGGGGCGGGTACCAAGAGACCCAGTACTTC. Amino acids: CASSQRGGYQETQYF.

There are a few counts of this clonotype. The chain employs TRBV24-1 and TRBJ2-1; D perhaps matches TRBD2 (6 bases). Trimming removed 2 bases from V and 4 bases from J, with 11 bases in between. CDR3 length equals 15 residues. Germline CDR1 KGHDR, CDR2 SFDVKD. The DNA of the CDR3 is TGTGCCACCAGTGATTCCAGCGGGTTTTACAATGAGCAGTTCTTC. It translates to CATSDSSGFYNEQFF.

This chain joins TRBV2 and TRBJ2-3, with D possibly being TRBD1 or TRBD2 (6 bases each). V was trimmed by 4 bases and J by 0 bases, leaving 20 bases between them. The CDR3 runs to 18 residues. From germline, CDR1 is SNHLY and CDR2 FYNNEI. The CDR3 spells CASSAKNPGAASTDTQYF. CDR3 coding DNA: TGTGCCAGCAGTGCTAAAAATCCGGGGGCCGCTAGCACAGATACGCAGTATTTT.

In the case of this clonotype: The junction and the germline gene differ at one end; a read error may be behind it. The gene calls are TRBV7-6 and TRBJ2-1; the D gene is possibly TRBD1 (6 bases). This CDR3 comprises 17 residues. CDR1 and CDR2 (germline): SGHVS, FNYEAQ. CDR3 region: CASSLAASPGEYNEQFF. CDR3 coding DNA: TGTGCTAGCAGCTTAGCAGCATCCCCAGGGGAATACAATGAGCAGTTCTTC.

The sample holds many counts of this clonotype. The CDR3 coding sequence is TGTGCCAGCAGTCCTCTAGGAGCGGGGTCTCATTGGGCAGATACGCAGTATTTT. It codes for CASSPLGAGSHWADTQYF. V gene TRBV12-3 or TRBV12-4 combines with J gene TRBJ2-3; 7 bases match TRBD2. The CDR3 spans 18 residues. The ends lost 5 bases at V and 4 bases at J; junction bases unmatched: 18.

The chain uses TRBV25-1 and TRBJ2-3; D might be TRBD1 (6 bases). The CDR3 sequence is 18 residues long. Trimming took off 2 bases at V and 2 bases at J, with 20 bases between the two ends. Germline CDR1 reads MGHDK; CDR2 reads SYGVNS. The DNA for the CDR3 is TGTGCCAGCAGTGAAAGCCCCTTTGAAGGGGGAACCACAGATACGCAGTATTTT. Translation gives CASSESPFEGGTTDTQYF.

CDR3 bases: TGTGCCAGCAGTTCTCAGGGTCTGGATTCACCCCTCCACTTT. Its translation: CASSSQGLDSPLHF. The chain combines TRBV6-6 with TRBJ1-6; tentatively, D is TRBD1 (5 bases). The germline gives CDR1 MNHNY, CDR2 SVGAGI (reference sequence). V was cut by 4 bases and J by 8 bases, with 12 bases left in between. The CDR3 is 14 amino acids.

This clonotype was seen a few times. The chain has TRBV24-1 and TRBJ2-1; D may correspond to TRBD1 or TRBD2 (6 bases each). This CDR3 spans 17 amino acids. Germline V CDR1 and CDR2: KGHDR, SFDVKD. The V end lost 5 bases, the J end lost 0 bases, and 16 bases lay between the germline ends. Here the CDR3 reads CATSATAGTYSYNEQFF. The CDR3 DNA reads TGTGCCACCAGTGCCACGGCGGGGACATACTCCTACAATGAGCAGTTCTTC.

The chain uses TRBV4-1 and TRBJ2-1; tentatively, D is TRBD1 or TRBD2 (5 bases each). Germline V lookup: CDR1 MGHRA, CDR2 YSYEKL. This CDR3 region has 13 residues. V lost 3 bases and J lost 9, with 12 bases in between. Here the CDR3 DNA reads TGCGCCAGCAGCCACAGGGAGCTAAGTGAGCAGTTCTTC. It codes for CASSHRELSEQFF.

The chain uses TRBV27 and TRBJ2-5, with D tentatively TRBD2 (5 bases). Trimming took off 9 bases at V and 1 base at J, with 15 bases between the two ends. The CDR3 sequence is 14 residues long. Germline V lookup: CDR1 MNHEY, CDR2 SMNVEV (reference sequence). The CDR3 loop reads CASRRGSFQETQYF. The CDR3 nucleotides read TGTGCCAGTCGACGCGGGTCCTTCCAAGAGACCCAGTACTTC.

The chain couples TRBV7-9 to TRBJ2-5, with 7 bases aligning to TRBD2. V trimming: 4 bases; J trimming: 3 bases; junction bases outside the gene matches: 5. Germline V gives CDR1 SEHNR, CDR2 FQNEAQ (reference sequence). The length of the CDR3 is 14 residues. The CDR3 DNA reads as TGTGCCAGCAGCTCCAGCGGGGTCAAAGAGACCCAGTACTTC. Protein sequence: CASSSSGVKETQYF.

V usage is TRBV5-1 and J usage is TRBJ2-5; no definite D call. From germline, CDR1 is SGHRS and CDR2 YFSETQ. CDR3 length equals 15 residues. V lost 3 bases to trimming and J lost 2 bases, with 14 bases between them. The CDR3 DNA reads TGCGCCAGCAGCTCAAGCAGACGGTATCAAGAGACCCAGTACTTC. This gives the protein CASSSSRRYQETQYF.

The V call is TRBV5-1, the J call TRBJ2-1; TRBD2 agrees at 9 bases. The CDR3 totals 16 residues. The ends lost 4 bases at V and 3 bases at J; junction bases unmatched: 8. Germline CDR1 and CDR2: SGHRS and YFSETQ. The CDR3 DNA sequence: TGCGCCAGCAGCCCTCGGGGCGGGGGGGACTACAATGAGCAGTTCTTC. Translated: CASSPRGGGDYNEQFF. Variable domain in full (rest from reference TRBV5-1 and TRBJ2-1): KAGVTQTPRYLIKTRGQQVTLSCSPISGHRSVSWYQQTPGQGLQFLFEYFSETQRNKGNFPGRFSGRQFSNSRSEMNVSTLELGDSALYLCASSPRGGGDYNEQFFGPGTRLTVL.